The T cell receptor beta chain under discussion was sequenced for a study of cytomegalovirus exposure and HLA in healthy donors. Separation from the roughly 700-subject first cohort characterized the roughly 120-subject validation cohort, to which the donors belonged. Germline CDR1 SGHDT, CDR2 YYEEEE. This CDR3 has 14 residues. Deletions cut 5 bases from V and 1 base from J, with 13 bases between. The assay was immunoSEQ multiplex PCR, and TCRdb's table has in-frame clones only and misses some. The sample lists 170,000 or so clones; 65% to 85% were seen once. Specimen: PBMCs. The TCR originated in a woman younger than 30 in good health and CMV-seropositive. The gene calls are TRBV5-6 and TRBJ2-7; D is uncertain. The CDR3 DNA sequence: TGTGCCAGCAGTCAGGCCTGGATTTCCTACGAGCAGTACTTC. Its protein is CASSQAWISYEQYF.